The 23 T cell receptor beta chains presented below share a single source sample, sequenced in a study of T cells in Graves' hyperthyroidism and ophthalmopathy (dated 2019 in TCRdb). The library was produced with multiplex PCR. Data came from an Illumina HiSeq 2000. The TCR beta CDR3 regions were amplified from the RNA transcripts. The first round of RT-PCR for the TCR CDR3 was performed with the HTBI primer set and the Qiagen OneStep RT-PCR kit. The public reads were reprocessed in TCRdb via fastp at Q25 and MiXCR, keeping in-frame beta chains. Every entry covers one CDR3 protein and lists the most common genes and DNA from its rows. This sample has 310,000 or so distinct CDR3 sequences in its table, and approximately 15% of those were observed once. Of the sample, approximately 60% is held by the ten largest clones. Sequencing was performed on blood. These TCRs come from a woman aged 60-75 years with Graves' ophthalmopathy.

This clonotype was observed many times. The CDR3 loop is CASTRGRGQGRDNEQFF. Here the CDR3 DNA reads TGTGCCAGCACCCGTGGAAGGGGACAGGGGCGAGACAATGAGCAGTTCTTC. This chain uses TRBV27 with TRBJ2-1; 10 bases map to TRBD1. The CDR3 length is 17 residues. V gave up 7 bases and J gave up 5 bases; unmatched junction bases: 14. The germline gives CDR1 MNHEY, CDR2 SMNVEV (reference sequence).

Notes on this clonotype: Without the conserved terminal phenylalanine or tryptophan, this CDR3 likely stems from a read error. The genes are TRBV11-2 and TRBJ2-7, with D unclear. The CDR3 has 15 residues. From germline, CDR1 is SGHAT and CDR2 FQNNGV. V lost 1 base to trimming and J lost 2 bases, with 12 bases between them. The CDR3 DNA reads TGTGCCAGCAGCTTAGTCGACACCACAGCCTACGAGCAGTACCTC. This gives the protein CASSLVDTTAYEQYL.

This clonotype was found many times. This rearrangement joins TRBV20-1 to TRBJ1-4; D gene unclear. Germline values: CDR1 DFQATT, CDR2 SNEGSKA (reference sequence). CDR3 length: 12 residues. Trimming cost V 1 base and J 5 bases, with 5 bases left between them. CDR3 loop: CSARVGNEKLFF. CDR3 coding DNA: TGCAGTGCTAGAGTCGGGAATGAAAAACTGTTTTTT.

This chain links TRBV10-2 with TRBJ2-1; 9 nucleotides match TRBD2. Germline CDR1 reads WSHSY; CDR2 reads SAAADI. Unmatched junction bases numbered 7, after V lost 0 bases and J lost 7 bases. There are 16 residues in the CDR3. DNA of the CDR3: TGCGCCAGCAGTGAGTCGGGGCTAGCGGGGCGGAATGAGCAGTTCTTC. Its protein is CASSESGLAGRNEQFF.

With regard to this clonotype: A much larger clonotype is one base distant, so this may be a read error. The CDR3 DNA reads as TGCGCCAGCAGCGCGGAAGGGCCTTCGAGCACTGAAGCTTTCTTT. It specifies CASSAEGPSSTEAFF. The gene calls are TRBV5-1 and TRBJ1-1, with no clear D. Germline V gene lookup returns CDR1 SGHRS and CDR2 YFSETQ. V was shortened by 4 bases and J by 4 bases, with 17 bases between the two germline ends. The CDR3 totals 15 residues.

The table lists this clonotype with a few counts. J is TRBJ2-3 and V is TRBV12-3 or TRBV12-4; TRBD2 matches at 8 bases. CDR3 length: 16 amino acids. V was clipped by 3 bases and J by 1 base; unmatched bases: 6. The CDR3 bases are TGTGCCAGCAGTTTTTCTCCCGGGGGGGGCACAGATACGCAGTATTTT. It codes for CASSFSPGGGTDTQYF.

DNA of the CDR3: TGTGCCAGCAGATCAGGGACAAATGGCTACACCTTC. Its translation is CASRSGTNGYTF. The chain combines TRBV9 with TRBJ1-2; possibly TRBD1 for D (6 bases). The CDR3 totals 12 residues. The germline CDR1 and CDR2 sequences are SGDLS and YYNGEE. V dropped 5 bases and J dropped 6 bases, with 11 bases sitting between them.

This clonotype appeared a few times. The chain uses TRBV5-6 and TRBJ2-7; a weak D match, TRBD2 (5 bases). Germline CDR1 SGHDT, CDR2 YYEEEE. CDR3 size: 15 residues. V lost 3 bases, J lost 5 bases, and 18 bases lay in between. CDR3 DNA: TGTGCCAGCAGCTCCAGGCGGGTCTTGAGCGACGAGCAGTACTTC. Translating gives CASSSRRVLSDEQYF. Looking up the rest from reference TRBV5-6 and TRBJ2-7 gives the full variable domain: DAGVTQSPTHLIKTRGQQVTLRCSPKSGHDTVSWYQQALGQGPQFIFQYYEEEERQRGNFPDRFSGHQFPNYSSELNVNALLLGDSALYLCASSSRRVLSDEQYFGPGTRLTVT.

This clonotype was found many times. V and J are TRBV6-2 or TRBV6-3 and TRBJ2-3; 8 positions agree with TRBD1. This CDR3 has 15 residues. The trim removed 6 bases at V and 6 bases at J, leaving 11 bases unmatched. Germline V CDR1 and CDR2: MNHEY, SVGEGT. The CDR3 sequence is CASSHRTGRTDTQYF. DNA for the CDR3: TGTGCCAGCAGCCATCGGACAGGGCGAACGGATACGCAGTATTTT.

This clonotype came up many times. The chain uses TRBV20-1 and TRBJ2-1, with D maybe TRBD2 (6 bases). Trimming left V 6 bases short and J 7 bases short, with 13 bases between. The V gene's germline CDR1 is DFQATT and CDR2 SNEGSKA (reference sequence). This CDR3 has 12 amino acids. The CDR3 here is CSAEGLLNEQFF. CDR3 coding DNA: TGCAGTGCCGAGGGACTCTTAAATGAGCAGTTCTTC.

This clonotype was detected ten times or more. V and J are TRBV4-3 and TRBJ2-5, with a tentative D call TRBD2 (6 bases). The CDR3 extends over 17 amino acids. Germline V gives CDR1 LGHNA, CDR2 YSLEER. V was pared by 0 bases and J by 6 bases, with 20 bases between. CDR3 DNA sequence: TGCGCCAGCAGCCAAGATCCCCCCGGGAGCTCCAGTCAGACCCAGTACTTC. This gives the protein CASSQDPPGSSSQTQYF.

This clonotype has ten or more counts. The chain carries TRBV5-1 and TRBJ1-4, with 10 positions matching TRBD1. The CDR3 totals 16 residues. Per the germline V gene, CDR1 is SGHRS and CDR2 is YFSETQ. Germline trimming cut 4 bases from V and 8 bases from J; bases unmatched to any gene: 11. This CDR3 is CASSVMLTGGEEKLFF. CDR3 sequence (DNA): TGCGCCAGCAGCGTAATGCTGACAGGGGGCGAAGAAAAACTGTTTTTT.

This clonotype was picked up many times. The chain links TRBV28 to TRBJ1-6; 7 bases align to TRBD1. The CDR3 covers 14 residues. The V gene's germline CDR1 is MDHEN and CDR2 SYDVKM. V shed 6 bases, J shed 5 bases, and the junction held 4 bases outside the gene matches. CDR3 protein: CASRTGQHNSPLHF. The CDR3 coding sequence is TGTGCCAGCAGGACGGGACAGCATAATTCACCCCTCCACTTT.

The table lists this clonotype with a few counts. This chain joins TRBV7-9 and TRBJ2-3, with D perhaps matching TRBD1 or TRBD2 (5 bases each). V was trimmed by 3 bases and J by 4 bases, leaving 32 bases between them. From germline, CDR1 is SEHNR and CDR2 FQNEAQ (reference sequence). CDR3 size: 21 residues. This chain's CDR3 is CASSFGAFLDGIGRRADTQYF. The CDR3 region has the DNA TGTGCCAGCAGCTTTGGGGCTTTCTTAGACGGCATAGGGAGACGGGCAGATACGCAGTATTTT.

This clonotype has more than one count but fewer than ten. The chain employs TRBV7-9 and TRBJ1-3, with D unresolved. The CDR3 is made up of 16 amino acids. Trimming took off 3 bases at V and 0 bases at J, with 12 bases between the two ends. CDR1 and CDR2 (germline): SEHNR, FQNEAQ (reference sequence). The CDR3 sequence: CASSFYLSTSGNTIYF. The CDR3 bases are TGTGCCAGCAGCTTCTACCTTTCCACCTCTGGAAACACCATATATTTT. Based on the CDR3 plus reference TRBV7-9 and TRBJ1-3, the full variable domain is DTGVSQNPRHKITKRGQNVTFRCDPISEHNRLYWYRQTLGQGPEFLTYFQNEAQLEKSRLLSDRFSAERPKGSFSTLEIQRTEQGDSAMYLCASSFYLSTSGNTIYFGEGSWLTVV.

This clonotype was observed many times. The chain has TRBV7-2 and TRBJ2-7, with D perhaps TRBD1 (6 bases). The CDR3 length is 15 residues. With 1 base removed from V and 6 bases from J, the gap between germline ends came to 16 bases. Germline V gene data show CDR1 as SGHTA and CDR2 as FQGNSA. The CDR3 nucleotides read TGTGCCAGCAGCTTAGTTTCACAGGGTATCGGCGAGCAGTACTTC. It specifies CASSLVSQGIGEQYF.

The sample holds a few counts of this clonotype. The chain joins TRBV6-4 to TRBJ2-3, with unresolved D. From germline, CDR1 is MRHNA and CDR2 SNTAGT. The CDR3 runs 13 residues. Trimming pared 4 bases from V and 0 bases from J, leaving 5 bases between. The CDR3 protein is CASSAASTDTQYF. In DNA, the CDR3 is TGTGCCAGCAGTGCGGCCAGCACAGATACGCAGTATTTT.

In its sample, this clonotype was seen many times. The chain employs TRBV20-1 and TRBJ2-3, with D maybe TRBD1 (6 bases). Germline CDR1 is DFQATT and CDR2 is SNEGSKA (reference sequence). The ends were cut back, 1 base at V and 0 bases at J, with 14 bases in the middle. The CDR3 spans 16 residues. The CDR3 nucleotides read TGCAGTGCTAGAGTCTTTGGACAGTCTAGCACAGATACGCAGTATTTT. Translated: CSARVFGQSSTDTQYF.

This clonotype was picked up a small number of times. The chain is built from TRBV7-8 and TRBJ2-5, with 7 bases identical to TRBD1. The CDR3 is made up of 14 amino acids. V lost 1 base to trimming and J lost 5 bases; unmatched junction nucleotides: 4. Looked up from germline, CDR1 is SGHVS and CDR2 is FQNEAQ. CDR3 sequence: CASSLVQGIETQYF. The DNA of the CDR3 is TGTGCCAGCAGCTTAGTACAGGGGATCGAGACCCAGTACTTC.

This clonotype was observed at least ten times. The chain is built from TRBV5-1 and TRBJ2-3, with 8 nucleotides matching TRBD2. The CDR3 has 16 residues. Trimming cost V 4 bases and J 0 bases; bases outside gene matches: 7. Germline lookup yields CDR1 SGHRS and CDR2 YFSETQ. The CDR3 DNA follows: TGCGCCAGCAGCCGGCACACTAGCGGTAGCACAGATACGCAGTATTTT. Amino acids: CASSRHTSGSTDTQYF.

To note about this clonotype: With a much larger clone just one base away, this may be a read error. The final CDR3 position lacks the conserved phenylalanine or tryptophan, pointing to a likely read error. V and J are TRBV7-2 and TRBJ2-7; the D gene could be TRBD1 or TRBD2 (7 bases each). Per the germline V gene, CDR1 is SGHTA and CDR2 is FQGNSA. Trimming left V 6 bases short and J 3 bases short, with 18 bases between. The CDR3 has 15 amino acids. The chain's CDR3 is CASRVSPGGDYEQYL. The CDR3 DNA follows: TGTGCCAGCAGGGTTAGCCCAGGGGGGGACTACGAGCAGTACCTC.

This rearrangement joins TRBV28 to TRBJ2-7; 10 nucleotides agree with TRBD2. This CDR3 contains 12 residues. Germline V gene sequence: CDR1 MDHEN, CDR2 SYDVKM. With 7 bases clipped from V and 6 bases from J, the junction kept 3 bases outside the gene matches. The CDR3 region is CASTGLAVEQYF. The CDR3 bases are TGTGCCAGCACTGGACTAGCGGTCGAGCAGTACTTC. Full variable domain (remainder filled in from reference TRBV28 and TRBJ2-7): DVKVTQSSRYLVKRTGEKVFLECVQDMDHENMFWYRQDPGLGLRLIYFSYDVKMKEKGDIPEGYSVSREKKERFSLILESASTNQTSMYLCASTGLAVEQYFGPGTRLTVT.

This clonotype has more than one count but fewer than ten. The V call is TRBV10-3, the J call TRBJ2-7, with a possible D match to TRBD1 (5 bases). The CDR3 length is 12 residues. V lost 4 bases and J lost 5, with 9 bases in between. Per the germline V gene, CDR1 is ENHRY and CDR2 is SYGVKD. The CDR3, as DNA: TGTGCCATCAGTGGGCAGGGTAACGAGCAGTACTTC. Its protein product is CAISGQGNEQYF.